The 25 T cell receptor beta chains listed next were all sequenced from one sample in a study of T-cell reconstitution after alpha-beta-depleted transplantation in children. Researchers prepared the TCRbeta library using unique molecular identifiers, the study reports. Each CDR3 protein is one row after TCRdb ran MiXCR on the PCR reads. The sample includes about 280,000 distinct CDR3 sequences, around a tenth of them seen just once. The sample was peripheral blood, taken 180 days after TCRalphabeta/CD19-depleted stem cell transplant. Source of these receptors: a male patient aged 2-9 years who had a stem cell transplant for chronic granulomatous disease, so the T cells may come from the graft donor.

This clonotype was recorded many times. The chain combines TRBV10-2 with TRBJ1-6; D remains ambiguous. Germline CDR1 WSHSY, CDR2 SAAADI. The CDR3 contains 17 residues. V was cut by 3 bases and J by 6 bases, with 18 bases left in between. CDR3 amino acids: CASSDSGGGILNSPLHF. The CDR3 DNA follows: TGCGCCAGCAGTGATAGTGGAGGAGGGATCCTTAATTCACCCCTCCACTTT.

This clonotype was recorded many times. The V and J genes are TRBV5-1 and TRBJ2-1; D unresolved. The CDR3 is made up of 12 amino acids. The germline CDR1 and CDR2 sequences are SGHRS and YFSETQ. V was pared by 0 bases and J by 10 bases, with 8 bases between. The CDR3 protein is CASSLVALEQFF. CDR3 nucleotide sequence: TGCGCCAGCAGCTTGGTGGCGCTGGAGCAGTTCTTC.

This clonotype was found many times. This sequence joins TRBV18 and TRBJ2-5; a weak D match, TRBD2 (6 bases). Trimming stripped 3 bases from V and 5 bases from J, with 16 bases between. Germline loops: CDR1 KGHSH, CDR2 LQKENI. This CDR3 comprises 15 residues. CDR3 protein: CASSPERRAEETQYF. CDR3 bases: TGTGCCAGCTCACCGGAGCGGAGGGCGGAGGAGACCCAGTACTTC.

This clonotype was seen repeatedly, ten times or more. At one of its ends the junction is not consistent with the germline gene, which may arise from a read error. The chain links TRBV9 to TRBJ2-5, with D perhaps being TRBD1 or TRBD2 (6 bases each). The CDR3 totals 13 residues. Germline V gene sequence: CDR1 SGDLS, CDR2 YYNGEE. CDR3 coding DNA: TGTGCCAGCAGCGTAGTATCGGAGGGGACACCTACATTC. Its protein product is CASSVVSEGTPTF.

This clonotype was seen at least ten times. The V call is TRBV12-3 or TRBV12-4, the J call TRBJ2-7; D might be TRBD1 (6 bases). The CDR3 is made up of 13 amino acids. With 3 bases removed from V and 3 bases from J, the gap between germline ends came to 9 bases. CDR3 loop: CASSLDSHYEQYF. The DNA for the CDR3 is TGTGCCAGCAGTTTGGACAGTCACTACGAGCAGTACTTC.

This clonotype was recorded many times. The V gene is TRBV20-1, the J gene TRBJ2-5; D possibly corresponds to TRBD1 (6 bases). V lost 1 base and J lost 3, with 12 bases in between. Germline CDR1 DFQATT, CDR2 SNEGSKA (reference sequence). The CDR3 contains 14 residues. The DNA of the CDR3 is TGCAGTGCTAGAGGGGACATCGACGAAGAGACCCAGTACTTC. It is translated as CSARGDIDEETQYF.

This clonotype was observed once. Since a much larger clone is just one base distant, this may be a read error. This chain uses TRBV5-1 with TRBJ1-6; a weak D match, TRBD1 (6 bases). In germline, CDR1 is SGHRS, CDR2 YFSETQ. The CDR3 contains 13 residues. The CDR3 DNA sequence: TGCGACAGCAGCCGACAGGATAATTCACCCCTCCACTTT. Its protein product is CDSSRQDNSPLHF. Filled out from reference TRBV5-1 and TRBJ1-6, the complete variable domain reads KAGVTQTPRYLIKTRGQQVTLSCSPISGHRSVSWYQQTPGQGLQFLFEYFSETQRNKGNFPGRFSGRQFSNSRSEMNVSTLELGDSALYLCDSSRQDNSPLHFGNGTRLTVT.

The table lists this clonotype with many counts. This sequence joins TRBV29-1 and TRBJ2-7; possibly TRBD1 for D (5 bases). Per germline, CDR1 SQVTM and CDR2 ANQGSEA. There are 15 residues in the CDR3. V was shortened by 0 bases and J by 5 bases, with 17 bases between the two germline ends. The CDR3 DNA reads TGCAGCGTTGAAGATCGGATAAAGGGGATGAACGAGCAGTACTTC. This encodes CSVEDRIKGMNEQYF.

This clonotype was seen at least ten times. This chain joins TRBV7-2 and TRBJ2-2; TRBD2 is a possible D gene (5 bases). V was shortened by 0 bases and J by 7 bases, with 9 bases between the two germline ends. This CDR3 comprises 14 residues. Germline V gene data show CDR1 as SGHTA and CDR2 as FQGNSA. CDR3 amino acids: CASSLAWEYGELFF. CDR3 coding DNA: TGTGCCAGCAGCTTAGCATGGGAGTACGGGGAGCTGTTTTTT.

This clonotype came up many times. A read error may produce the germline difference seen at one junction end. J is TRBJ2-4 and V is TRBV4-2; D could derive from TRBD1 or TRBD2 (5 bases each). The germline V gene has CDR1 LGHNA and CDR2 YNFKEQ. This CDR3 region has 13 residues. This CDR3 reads CASSQEAGTHVIF. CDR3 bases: TGTGCCAGCAGCCAAGAGGCCGGGACGCACGTCATCTTC.

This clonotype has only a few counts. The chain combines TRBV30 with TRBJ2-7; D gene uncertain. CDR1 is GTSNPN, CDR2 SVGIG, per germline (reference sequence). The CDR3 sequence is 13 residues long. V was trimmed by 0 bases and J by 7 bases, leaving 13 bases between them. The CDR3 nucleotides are TGTGCCTGGAGTGTCCCCCCGGTATTTGAGCAGTACTTC. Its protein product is CAWSVPPVFEQYF.

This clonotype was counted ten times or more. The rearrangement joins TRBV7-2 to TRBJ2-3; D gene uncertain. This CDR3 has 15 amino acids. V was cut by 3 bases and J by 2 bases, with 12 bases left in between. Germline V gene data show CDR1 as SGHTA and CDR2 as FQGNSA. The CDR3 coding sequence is TGTGCCAGCAGCTTGCAAGCCACAGCCACAGATACGCAGTATTTT. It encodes CASSLQATATDTQYF.

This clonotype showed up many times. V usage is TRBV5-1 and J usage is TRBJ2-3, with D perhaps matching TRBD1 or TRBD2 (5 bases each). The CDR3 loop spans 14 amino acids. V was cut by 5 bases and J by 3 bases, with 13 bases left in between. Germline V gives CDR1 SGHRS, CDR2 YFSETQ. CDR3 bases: TGCGCCAGCAGTTACGAGGGGCGGACAGATACGCAGTATTTT. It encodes CASSYEGRTDTQYF.

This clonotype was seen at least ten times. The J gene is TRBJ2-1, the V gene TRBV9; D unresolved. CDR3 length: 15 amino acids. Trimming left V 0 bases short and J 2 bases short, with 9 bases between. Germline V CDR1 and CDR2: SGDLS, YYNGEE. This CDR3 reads CASSVEVAPYNEQFF. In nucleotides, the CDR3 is TGTGCCAGCAGCGTAGAGGTAGCCCCCTACAATGAGCAGTTCTTC.

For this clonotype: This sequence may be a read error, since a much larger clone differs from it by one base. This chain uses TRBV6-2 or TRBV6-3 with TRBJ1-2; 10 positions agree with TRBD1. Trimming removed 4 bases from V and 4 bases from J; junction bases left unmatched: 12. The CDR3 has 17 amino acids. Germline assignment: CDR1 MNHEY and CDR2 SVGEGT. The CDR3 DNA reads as TGTGCCAGCAGTTCCTCGGCGACAGGGGGCGTTGGCTATGGCTACACCTTC. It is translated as CASSSSATGGVGYGYTF.

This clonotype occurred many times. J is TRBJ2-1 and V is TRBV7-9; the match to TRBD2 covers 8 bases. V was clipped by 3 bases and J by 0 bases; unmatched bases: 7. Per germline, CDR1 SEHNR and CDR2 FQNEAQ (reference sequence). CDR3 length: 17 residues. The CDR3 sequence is CASSFRPGTSSYNEQFF. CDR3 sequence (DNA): TGTGCCAGCAGCTTCCGCCCCGGGACTAGCTCCTACAATGAGCAGTTCTTC.

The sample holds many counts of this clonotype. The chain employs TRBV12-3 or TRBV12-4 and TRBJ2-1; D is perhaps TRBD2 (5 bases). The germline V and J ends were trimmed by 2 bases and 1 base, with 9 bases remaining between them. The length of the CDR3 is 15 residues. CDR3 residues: CASSLRTGSYNEQFF. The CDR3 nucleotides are TGTGCCAGCAGTTTACGGACTGGGTCCTACAATGAGCAGTTCTTC.

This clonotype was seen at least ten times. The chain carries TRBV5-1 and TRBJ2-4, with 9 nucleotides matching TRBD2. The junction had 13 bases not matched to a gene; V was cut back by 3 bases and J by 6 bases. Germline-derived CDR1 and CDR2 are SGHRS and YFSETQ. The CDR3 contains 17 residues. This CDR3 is CASSWKGSGRVGNIQYF. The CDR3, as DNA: TGCGCCAGCAGCTGGAAGGGTAGCGGGAGAGTCGGAAACATTCAGTACTTC.

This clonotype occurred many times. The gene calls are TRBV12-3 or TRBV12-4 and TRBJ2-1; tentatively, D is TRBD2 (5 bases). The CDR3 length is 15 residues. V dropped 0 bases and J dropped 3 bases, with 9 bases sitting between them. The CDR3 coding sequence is TGTGCCAGCAGTTTAGCCCAGCGGAACTACAATGAGCAGTTCTTC. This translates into CASSLAQRNYNEQFF.

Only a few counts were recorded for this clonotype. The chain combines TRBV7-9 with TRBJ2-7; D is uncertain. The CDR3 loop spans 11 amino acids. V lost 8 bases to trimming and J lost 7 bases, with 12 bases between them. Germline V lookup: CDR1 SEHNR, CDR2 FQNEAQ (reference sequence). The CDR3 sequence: CASSKDREQYF. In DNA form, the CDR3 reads TGTGCCAGCTCAAAGGATCGGGAGCAGTACTTC.

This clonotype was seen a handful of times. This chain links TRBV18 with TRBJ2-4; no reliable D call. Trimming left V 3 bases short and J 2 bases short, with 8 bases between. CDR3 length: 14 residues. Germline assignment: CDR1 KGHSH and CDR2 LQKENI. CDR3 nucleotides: TGTGCCAGCTCACCTTGGGGAACCAAAAACATTCAGTACTTC. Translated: CASSPWGTKNIQYF.

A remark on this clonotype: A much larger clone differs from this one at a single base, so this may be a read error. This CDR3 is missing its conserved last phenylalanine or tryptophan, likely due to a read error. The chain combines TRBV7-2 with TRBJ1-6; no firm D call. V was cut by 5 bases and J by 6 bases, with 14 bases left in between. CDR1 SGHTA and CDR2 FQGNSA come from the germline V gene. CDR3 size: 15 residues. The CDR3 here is CASSRREVVNSPLHY. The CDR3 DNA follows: TGTGCCAGCAGCCGACGGGAGGTCGTTAATTCACCCCTCCACTAT.

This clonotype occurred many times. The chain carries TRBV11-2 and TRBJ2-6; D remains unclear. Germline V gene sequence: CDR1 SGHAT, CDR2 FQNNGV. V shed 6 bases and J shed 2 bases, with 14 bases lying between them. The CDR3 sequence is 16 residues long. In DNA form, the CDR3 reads TGTGCCAGCAGTCCTTCCTGGGTTCCTGGGGCCAACGTCCTGACTTTC. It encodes CASSPSWVPGANVLTF.

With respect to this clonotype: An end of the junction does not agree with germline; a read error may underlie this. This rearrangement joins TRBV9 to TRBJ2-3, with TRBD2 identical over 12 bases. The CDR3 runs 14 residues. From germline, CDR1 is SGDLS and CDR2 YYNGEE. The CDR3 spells CASSSGRVTDTQFF. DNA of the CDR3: TGTGCCAGCTCTAGCGGGAGGGTTACAGATACCCAGTTTTTT.

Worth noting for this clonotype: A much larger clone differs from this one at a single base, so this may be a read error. The CDR3 sequence is CATSRYRGSSYNEQFF. DNA for the CDR3: TGTGCCACCAGCAGATATCGGGGGAGTTCATACAATGAGCAGTTCTTC. The chain has TRBV15 and TRBJ2-1; D is perhaps TRBD2 (6 bases). Germline V gives CDR1 LNHNV, CDR2 YYDKDF (reference sequence). The CDR3 has 16 residues. With 2 bases removed from V and 4 bases from J, the gap between germline ends came to 15 bases.